Listed below are T cell receptor beta chains from one sample, sequenced in a study of PD-1 blockade in mismatch repair-deficient tumors. The method was immunoSEQ multiplex PCR; TCRdb's version includes in-frame clones alone and lacks a portion of them. The data show tens of thousands of clones, roughly 80% seen once. The material was peripheral blood, obtained 44 weeks after starting pembrolizumab. These receptors came from an adult with mismatch repair-deficient cancer. Both conserved end residues are part of each CDR3. The D gene is left open where the match is weak. A clone size is listed for some rows: how often the clone was seen (once, few, many), or a class if it is expanded.

>NA|NA|TRBV7-2|TRBJ1-2
TGTGCCAGCAGCTTGGCCTCTTTAAAGACCCTTCATGGCTACACCTTC
CASSLASLKTLHGYTF
>NA|NA|TRBV5-4|TRBJ2-3
TGTGCCAGCAGCCTAGACACGTCGGGGAGATCAGATACGCAGTATTTT
CASSLDTSGRSDTQYF
>NA|TRBD1|TRBV6-5|TRBJ1-2
TGTGCCAGCAGAAGACAGGGGGCCAACTATGGCTACACCTTC
CASRRQGANYGYTF
>NA|NA|TRBV7-3|TRBJ1-1
TGTGCCAGCAGCTCCCCCCCTGGTGAAGCTTTCTTT
CASSSPPGEAFF
>once|NA|TRBV6-5|TRBJ2-7
TGTGCCAGCAGTTATTCGCGGGCAAGCTCCTACGAGCAGTACTTC
CASSYSRASSYEQYF
>NA|NA|TRBV25-1|TRBJ2-5
TGTGCCAGCAGTGAATCCAGTCACAGGGATCCCCAAGAGACCCAGTACTTC
CASSESSHRDPQETQYF
>NA|TRBD1|TRBV19|TRBJ1-1
TGTGCCAGTAGTATACAGGGGGCCACTGAAGCTTTCTTT
CASSIQGATEAFF
>NA|TRBD2|TRBV25-1|TRBJ2-1
TGTGCCAGCAGTGACCCCGGGACTACGTACAATGAGCAGTTCTTC
CASSDPGTTYNEQFF
>once|NA|TRBV2|TRBJ2-1
TGTGCCAGCAGCGAATCTAGTTACCAGCAGTTCTTC
CASSESSYQQFF
>NA|NA|TRBV4-2|TRBJ2-7
TGTGCCAGCAGCCCCCTGCCAGAATACGAGCAGTACTTC
CASSPLPEYEQYF
>NA|TRBD1|TRBV29-1|TRBJ1-1
TGCAGCGGGCTACAGGGGTTCAGGCCTGAAGCTTTCTTT
CSGLQGFRPEAFF
>NA|NA|TRBV5-6|TRBJ1-4
TGTGCCAGCAGCTTGGCCTGGGGAGCTAATGAAAAACTGTTTTTT
CASSLAWGANEKLFF
>NA|NA|TRBV18|TRBJ2-1
TGTGCCAGCTCACCCTTTGGGGGGGCCTCTACCTACAATGAGCAGTTCTTC
CASSPFGGASTYNEQFF
>few|NA|TRBV9|TRBJ2-2
TGTGCCAGCAGTAGGCACGGGGAACTCGGGGAGCTGTTTTTT
CASSRHGELGELFF
>NA|NA|TRBV5-4|TRBJ1-2
TGTGCCAGCAGCTGGGCAGGAGGGGCGACTAACTATGGCTACACCTTC
CASSWAGGATNYGYTF
>NA|TRBD2|TRBV5-1|TRBJ2-1
TGCGCCAGCAGCTTGGCCGCTAGCGGGAGGGATGAGCAGTTCTTC
CASSLAASGRDEQFF
>NA|NA|TRBV5-1|TRBJ1-3
TGCGCCAGCAGCTTGGCCTACGGGAGCTCTGGAAACACCATATATTTT
CASSLAYGSSGNTIYF
>NA|NA|TRBV4-1|TRBJ2-1
TGCGCCAGCAGCCAAGAGCCCACAACTAGCTCCTACAATGAGCAGTTCTTC
CASSQEPTTSSYNEQFF
>NA|NA|TRBV18|TRBJ1-1
TGTGCCAGCTCACCGCCATCTCGGACATTGAACACTGAAGCTTTCTTT
CASSPPSRTLNTEAFF
>NA|TRBD1|TRBV7-2|TRBJ2-1
TGTGCCAGCAGCTTCGGGACAGGCTTCTACAATGAGCAGTTCTTC
CASSFGTGFYNEQFF